The text below deals with one T cell receptor (beta chain). This clone was seen a handful of times. Its antigen is unknown. No qualities accompany the bases; no much larger clone lies one base away. The sample belongs to a study of beta chain features in type 1 diabetes (dated 2018 in TCRdb). At the level of the whole study: Mean age, gender distribution, total cell number and subset yield did not differ between patients and healthy donors. A total of roughly 100 million sorted cells were examined across all samples, and the number of cells per subset was strongly correlated with RNA yield. The study compared the TCRB repertoires of sorted circulating CD4+ T cell subsets in recently diagnosed type 1 diabetes patients with those in matched healthy donors. Regulatory and stem cell-like memory subsets were isolated from only 8 patients and roughly eight healthy donors, whereas naive and central memory subsets came from all 30 or so donors. The study at large found these results: HLA sub-analyses involved small numbers of individuals, so any influence of HLA type on TCRB rearrangement remained unresolved. Because cDNA rather than genomic DNA was sequenced, highly expressing activated cells could have been over-represented, although no difference in activation and CD3 levels was found between groups. At VDJ recombination sites, patients with type 1 diabetes made fewer insertions and deleted more nucleotides, a pattern implying thymic rearrangement abnormalities. Naive, central memory and regulatory TCRB repertoires appeared to be more similar among patients than among healthy donors. PCR might favor shorter templates, but patient and control samples were amplified and corrected together, so any skew would affect both groups equally. A moderate but significant shortening of TCRB CDR3 length was observed in type 1 diabetes patients in all four CD4+ subsets.

Each donor gave one peripheral blood draw, averaging roughly 100 mL, which was collected into heparinised tubes. Naive, central memory, regulatory and stem cell-like memory CD4+ T cells were sorted on a BD FACSAria II using a panel including CD45RO, CCR7, CD25, CD127, CD95 and CD27. A purity above 95% was achieved for all sorted populations. Right away, PBMCs were isolated by Lymphoprep density gradient centrifugation and were stained directly, with no culture step. So that batch effects would be minimized, each experiment stained and sorted samples in pairs, pairing one healthy donor with one patient. From a lookup of the germline V gene, CDR1 and CDR2 are SNHLY and FYNNEI. The CDR3 contains 15 residues, cysteine and phenylalanine counted. Of all the DNA, just the CDR3 is kept, 45 bases in frame from base 1. The junction carries 20 bases between V and J, which are trimmed by 6 bases and 5 bases respectively.

The entire isolated RNA was reverse transcribed using the High Capacity cDNA Reverse Transcription Kit, and thus expressed TCRB transcripts were sequenced. Deep immunoSEQ sequencing was applied to naive, central memory and regulatory T cell samples, giving an average of approximately 3.8 million total reads per sample. Sorted cells were lysed in RLT buffer and RNA was extracted with DNase-treated RNeasy Micro or Mini kits, depending on cell number. To prevent cross-contamination, each cell subset was processed individually, whereas patient and healthy donor samples were processed jointly. The immunoSEQ multiplex PCR was used to amplify TCRB sequences from cDNA, yielding 87-bp fragments that span the CDR3 region. Sequencing of the amplicons was done on the Illumina HiSeq platform. As for how the authors treated the data: PCR bias was corrected computationally using synthetic template baselines, and reads within Hamming distance 2 were collapsed, with unmergeable singletons discarded. Reads were aligned against IMGT so that V, D and J genes, CDR3 length and insertions or deletions at six rearrangement sites could be assigned. Within each subset, clonotype counts were normalized to sorted cell number, after which true diversity and Gini coefficients were computed with the tcR R package. The overlap coefficient, calculated on TCRB nucleotide sequences, was used to measure repertoire sharing. As a proxy for the pre-selection repertoire, out-of-frame TCRB sequences from naive cells were analyzed. Sourced from immuneACCESS, this table was stored by TCRdb with only in-frame sequences that have V and J called. A share of the clones is absent; for the studies checked, an unresolved V gene accounts for under half, and the remainder has no known explanation. That table gives V, J and clone size, and the DNA gave D and trimming. This sample comprises around 300,000 clones, 9.5% to 11% of them detected only once. The ten largest clones add up to 0.015% of the sample.

Sequenced input: naive CD4+ T cells from blood. The meaning of the sample's cell subset or site label: true naive CD4+ T cells. The TCR sequence derives from a woman aged 25 to 39 in good health. The V gene is TRBV2 and the J gene is TRBJ2-7; D gene: possibly TRBD1, on 6 matching bases. The sequenced DNA: TGTGCCAGCAGCATCGCAGGGGCATCTCGGAACGAGCAGTACTTC. Its protein is CASSIAGASRNEQYF.